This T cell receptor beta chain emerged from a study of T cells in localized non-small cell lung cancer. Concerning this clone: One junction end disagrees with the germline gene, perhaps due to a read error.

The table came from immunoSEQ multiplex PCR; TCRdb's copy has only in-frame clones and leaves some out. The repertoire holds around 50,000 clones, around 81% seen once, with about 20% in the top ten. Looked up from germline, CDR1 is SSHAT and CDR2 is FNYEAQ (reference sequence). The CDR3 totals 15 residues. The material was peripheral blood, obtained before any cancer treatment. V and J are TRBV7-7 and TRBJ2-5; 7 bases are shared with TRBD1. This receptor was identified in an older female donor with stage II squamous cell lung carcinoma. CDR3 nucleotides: TGTGCTAGCAGCCGTAGACAGGGCCGGCAAGAGACCCAGTACTTC. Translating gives CASSRRQGRQETQYF.